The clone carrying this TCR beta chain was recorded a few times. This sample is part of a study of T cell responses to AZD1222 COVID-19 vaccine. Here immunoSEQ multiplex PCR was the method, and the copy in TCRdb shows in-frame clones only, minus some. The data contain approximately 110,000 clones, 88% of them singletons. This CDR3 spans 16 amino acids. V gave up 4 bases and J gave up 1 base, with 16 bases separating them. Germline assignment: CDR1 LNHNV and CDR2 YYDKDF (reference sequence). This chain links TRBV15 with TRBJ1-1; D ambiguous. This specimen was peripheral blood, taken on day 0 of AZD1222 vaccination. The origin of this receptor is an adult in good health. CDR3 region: CATSNPRIGWNTEAFF. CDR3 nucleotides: TGTGCCACCAGCAACCCCCGGATAGGTTGGAACACTGAAGCTTTCTTT.